The 22 T cell receptor beta chains presented below share a single source sample, sequenced in a study of CD8 T cells in Susac syndrome. When the RNA was reverse transcribed, random hexamers were used with an input of roughly 0.45 to 1 ug. TCRdb recomputed calls from the immunoSEQ multiplex PCR reads with MiXCR, one row per CDR3 protein. The table shows some 200,000 distinct CDR3 sequences, with roughly 96% occurring only once. Sequenced: CD4+ T cells from PBMCs. The receptors here all came from a human donor with multiple sclerosis.

The chain employs TRBV9 and TRBJ2-3; D perhaps matches TRBD2 (5 bases). Trimming pared 3 bases from V and 3 bases from J, leaving 11 bases between. CDR1 is SGDLS and CDR2 is YYNGEE in the germline V gene. The length of the CDR3 is 14 residues. Here the CDR3 reads CASSGRTGTDTQYF. Here the CDR3 DNA reads TGTGCCAGCAGCGGACGGACTGGGACAGATACGCAGTATTTT. The full variable domain, its missing parts supplied by reference TRBV9 and TRBJ2-3, is DSGVTQTPKHLITATGQRVTLRCSPRSGDLSVYWYQQSLDQGLQFLIQYYNGEERAKGNILERFSAQQFPDLHSELNLSSLELGDSALYFCASSGRTGTDTQYFGPGTRLTVL.

V and J are TRBV29-1 and TRBJ2-3; 7 bases are shared with TRBD1. After removal of 6 bases from V and 3 bases from J, the junction contained 15 bases not matched to a gene. The CDR3 is 16 residues long. Germline CDR1 reads SQVTM; CDR2 reads ANQGSEA. The CDR3 DNA is TGCAGCGTCCCATCCTACGAGGGGGCCATAACAGATACGCAGTATTTT. It encodes CSVPSYEGAITDTQYF.

V and J are TRBV18 and TRBJ1-1; 7 nucleotides agree with TRBD1. Trimming took 6 bases from V and 7 from J; bases not matched to a gene: 8. The V gene's germline CDR1 is KGHSH and CDR2 LQKENI. The length of the CDR3 is 13 residues. The CDR3 protein is CASSAQGRGEAFF. CDR3 DNA sequence: TGTGCCAGCTCGGCACAGGGGCGCGGTGAAGCTTTCTTT.

V and J are TRBV29-1 and TRBJ1-2; D might be TRBD1 (6 bases). V was pared by 1 base and J by 1 base, with 13 bases between. The CDR3 has 15 amino acids. CDR1 and CDR2 from the germline V gene are SQVTM and ANQGSEA. The CDR3 here is CSVEADSDINYGYTF. DNA of the CDR3: TGCAGCGTTGAAGCGGACAGCGATATTAACTATGGCTACACCTTC. Supplemented by reference TRBV29-1 and TRBJ1-2, the full variable domain reads SAVISQKPSRDICQRGTSLTIQCQVDSQVTMMFWYRQQPGQSLTLIATANQGSEATYESGFVIDKFPISRPNLTFSTLTVSNMSPEDSSIYLCSVEADSDINYGYTFGSGTRLTVV.

The chain uses TRBV7-9 and TRBJ2-7; D is ambiguous. Trimming took 6 bases from V and 2 from J, leaving 11 bases between them. The germline V gene encodes CDR1 SEHNR and CDR2 FQNEAQ (reference sequence). This CDR3 is built from 13 residues. Written as DNA, the CDR3 is TGTGCCAGCAGTGTATCTACACCCTACGAGCAGTACTTC. Translating it yields CASSVSTPYEQYF.

The chain links TRBV12-5 to TRBJ2-3; TRBD1 is a possible D gene (6 bases). The germline V gene encodes CDR1 LGHNT and CDR2 FRNRAP. V was cut by 11 bases and J by 2 bases, with 14 bases left in between. CDR3 length: 13 amino acids. The CDR3 here is CASLGQHTDTQYF. CDR3 in DNA: TGTGCTTCGCTAGGACAGCACACAGATACGCAGTATTTT.

J is TRBJ2-1 and V is TRBV3-1, with 11 positions matching TRBD2. CDR3 length: 16 residues. Germline loops: CDR1 LGHDT, CDR2 YNNKEL (reference sequence). Trimming took 4 bases from V and 0 from J; bases not matched to a gene: 2. The CDR3 protein is CASSLLAGASYNEQFF. DNA of the CDR3: TGTGCCAGCAGCCTACTAGCGGGGGCCTCCTACAATGAGCAGTTCTTC.

This clonotype showed up just once. The rearrangement joins TRBV7-2 to TRBJ2-7; the D is unclear. Between the trimmed V and J ends, which lost 4 bases and 7 bases, there was a span of 8 bases. The germline CDR1 and CDR2 sequences are SGHTA and FQGNSA. The CDR3 sequence is 11 residues long. The CDR3 region has the DNA TGTGCCAGCAGCTCCGGTGGAGAGCAGTACTTC. This gives the protein CASSSGGEQYF.

V and J are TRBV3-1 and TRBJ1-1; 7 bases align to TRBD1. The CDR3 extends over 14 amino acids. Germline trimming cut 6 bases from V and 2 bases from J; bases unmatched to any gene: 6. CDR1 and CDR2 (germline): LGHDT, YNNKEL (reference sequence). Written as DNA, the CDR3 is TGTGCCAGCAGTTATCGAGGGGGCAACACTGAAGCTTTCTTT. Its translation: CASSYRGGNTEAFF.

The chain couples TRBV3-1 to TRBJ2-7; 9 nucleotides line up with TRBD2. This CDR3 contains 19 residues. The junction had 17 bases not matched to a gene; V was cut back by 3 bases and J by 2 bases. Looked up from germline, CDR1 is LGHDT and CDR2 is YNNKEL (reference sequence). The CDR3 nucleotides read TGTGCCAGCAGCCAGAAATCGCCCTTTGGACTAGCGATGCCCTACGAGCAGTACTTC. It yields the protein CASSQKSPFGLAMPYEQYF.

The V and J genes are TRBV30 and TRBJ2-4; TRBD1 might be the D (6 bases). Germline-derived CDR1 and CDR2 are GTSNPN and SVGIG (reference sequence). The ends were cut back, 4 bases at V and 2 bases at J, with 15 bases in the middle. CDR3 length: 15 amino acids. The CDR3 coding sequence is TGTGCCTGGAACCACAGGGCCTCATCCAAAAACATTCAGTACTTC. As protein: CAWNHRASSKNIQYF.

This sequence joins TRBV18 and TRBJ1-5; D is undetermined. V lost 1 base, J lost 6 bases, and 13 bases lay in between. CDR1 and CDR2 (germline): KGHSH, LQKENI. This CDR3 has 15 amino acids. CDR3: CASSPQEGISQPQHF. The CDR3 DNA sequence: TGTGCCAGCTCACCACAGGAGGGTATAAGTCAGCCCCAGCATTTT. The full variable domain, completed using reference TRBV18 and TRBJ1-5, is NAGVMQNPRHLVRRRGQEARLRCSPMKGHSHVYWYRQLPEEGLKFMVYLQKENIIDESGMPKERFSAEFPKEGPSILRIQQVVRGDSAAYFCASSPQEGISQPQHFGDGTRLSIL.

In DNA form, the CDR3 reads TGTGCCAGCAGTGATCTACCGACGGATAACTATGGCTACACCTTC. Its translation: CASSDLPTDNYGYTF. This chain connects TRBV3-1 to TRBJ1-2; D gene unclear. Trimming took 6 bases from V and 1 from J, leaving 15 bases between them. CDR3 length: 15 amino acids. Germline CDR1 reads LGHDT; CDR2 reads YNNKEL (reference sequence). Full variable domain (rest looked up from reference TRBV3-1 and TRBJ1-2): DTAVSQTPKYLVTQMGNDKSIKCEQNLGHDTMYWYKQDSKKFLKIMFSYNNKELIINETVPNRFSPKSPDKAHLNLHINSLELGDSAVYFCASSDLPTDNYGYTFGSGTRLTVV.

The chain links TRBV2 to TRBJ2-5, with 15 bases identical to TRBD2. The V gene end was trimmed by 8 bases and the J gene end by 4 bases; junction bases not matched to a gene: 2. This CDR3 has 14 residues. CDR1 and CDR2 (germline): SNHLY, FYNNEI. CDR3 amino acids: CASQGLAGGETQYF. Here the CDR3 DNA reads TGTGCCAGCCAGGGACTAGCGGGGGGAGAGACCCAGTACTTC.

The chain combines TRBV6-5 with TRBJ2-1; no clear D. CDR1 and CDR2 from the germline V gene are MNHEY and SVGAGI. V was pared by 2 bases and J by 5 bases, with 13 bases between. This CDR3 comprises 15 residues. CDR3 loop: CASSYGRSTNNEQFF. The CDR3 DNA is TGTGCCAGCAGTTACGGACGATCTACAAACAATGAGCAGTTCTTC.

This chain uses TRBV27 with TRBJ1-5; weak D call: TRBD1 (5 bases). Trimming shortened V by 5 bases and J by 5 bases, and 19 bases separated the two germline ends. From germline, CDR1 is MNHEY and CDR2 SMNVEV (reference sequence). The CDR3 spans 16 residues. The CDR3 bases are TGTGCCAGCAGTCCAACCGGGGGGTCAGGCCATCAGCCCCAGCATTTT. Translation gives CASSPTGGSGHQPQHF.

The chain is built from TRBV6-1 and TRBJ1-5, with 7 bases lining up with TRBD1. J gave up 5 bases and V 3 bases, and 7 bases lay outside the gene matches. CDR3 size: 15 residues. The germline gives CDR1 MNHNS, CDR2 SASEGT. The CDR3 region is CASSDGQGGHQPQHF. For the CDR3, the DNA is TGTGCCAGCAGTGACGGCCAGGGGGGACATCAGCCCCAGCATTTT.

This chain links TRBV27 with TRBJ2-7; the D gene is possibly TRBD1 (5 bases). V was clipped by 1 base and J by 1 base, with 8 bases between them. Per the germline V gene, CDR1 is MNHEY and CDR2 is SMNVEV (reference sequence). The CDR3 consists of 14 residues. The CDR3: CASSLFTGSYEQYF. CDR3 nucleotides: TGTGCCAGCAGTTTATTTACAGGATCCTACGAGCAGTACTTC.

V is TRBV10-3 and J is TRBJ2-5; 8 nucleotides align to TRBD1. The germline V gene encodes CDR1 ENHRY and CDR2 SYGVKD. V shed 0 bases and J 9 bases; nucleotides not matched to a gene: 12. The CDR3 loop spans 16 amino acids. CDR3 DNA sequence: TGTGCCATCAGTGAGTCGACGTCGGGACAGGTGGGAGCCCAGTACTTC. As protein: CAISESTSGQVGAQYF.

The genes are TRBV24-1 and TRBJ1-2, with 7 bases lining up with TRBD1. This CDR3 is 13 amino acids long. CDR1 and CDR2 from the germline V gene are KGHDR and SFDVKD. V gave up 10 bases and J gave up 3 bases; unmatched junction bases: 7. This chain's CDR3 is CATSSGTDYGYTF. In DNA form, the CDR3 reads TGTGCCACTTCCTCCGGGACAGACTATGGCTACACCTTC.

The rearrangement links TRBV30 to TRBJ2-7; D unresolved. Trimming removed 5 bases from V and 3 bases from J, with 8 bases in between. CDR1 is GTSNPN, CDR2 SVGIG, per germline (reference sequence). The CDR3 runs 11 residues. CDR3: CAWRQVYEQYF. The CDR3 bases are TGTGCCTGGCGGCAGGTCTACGAGCAGTACTTC.

This clonotype was counted a single time. This rearrangement joins TRBV18 to TRBJ1-2, with a tentative D call TRBD1 (6 bases). This CDR3 spans 12 amino acids. Germline V gene lookup returns CDR1 KGHSH and CDR2 LQKENI. CDR3: CATGGRGYGYTF. For the CDR3, the DNA is TGTGCGACCGGGGGCCGAGGCTATGGCTACACCTTC. Full variable domain (rest looked up from reference TRBV18 and TRBJ1-2): NAGVMQNPRHLVRRRGQEARLRCSPMKGHSHVYWYRQLPEEGLKFMVYLQKENIIDESGMPKERFSAEFPKEGPSILRIQQVVRGDSAAYFCATGGRGYGYTFGSGTRLTVV.